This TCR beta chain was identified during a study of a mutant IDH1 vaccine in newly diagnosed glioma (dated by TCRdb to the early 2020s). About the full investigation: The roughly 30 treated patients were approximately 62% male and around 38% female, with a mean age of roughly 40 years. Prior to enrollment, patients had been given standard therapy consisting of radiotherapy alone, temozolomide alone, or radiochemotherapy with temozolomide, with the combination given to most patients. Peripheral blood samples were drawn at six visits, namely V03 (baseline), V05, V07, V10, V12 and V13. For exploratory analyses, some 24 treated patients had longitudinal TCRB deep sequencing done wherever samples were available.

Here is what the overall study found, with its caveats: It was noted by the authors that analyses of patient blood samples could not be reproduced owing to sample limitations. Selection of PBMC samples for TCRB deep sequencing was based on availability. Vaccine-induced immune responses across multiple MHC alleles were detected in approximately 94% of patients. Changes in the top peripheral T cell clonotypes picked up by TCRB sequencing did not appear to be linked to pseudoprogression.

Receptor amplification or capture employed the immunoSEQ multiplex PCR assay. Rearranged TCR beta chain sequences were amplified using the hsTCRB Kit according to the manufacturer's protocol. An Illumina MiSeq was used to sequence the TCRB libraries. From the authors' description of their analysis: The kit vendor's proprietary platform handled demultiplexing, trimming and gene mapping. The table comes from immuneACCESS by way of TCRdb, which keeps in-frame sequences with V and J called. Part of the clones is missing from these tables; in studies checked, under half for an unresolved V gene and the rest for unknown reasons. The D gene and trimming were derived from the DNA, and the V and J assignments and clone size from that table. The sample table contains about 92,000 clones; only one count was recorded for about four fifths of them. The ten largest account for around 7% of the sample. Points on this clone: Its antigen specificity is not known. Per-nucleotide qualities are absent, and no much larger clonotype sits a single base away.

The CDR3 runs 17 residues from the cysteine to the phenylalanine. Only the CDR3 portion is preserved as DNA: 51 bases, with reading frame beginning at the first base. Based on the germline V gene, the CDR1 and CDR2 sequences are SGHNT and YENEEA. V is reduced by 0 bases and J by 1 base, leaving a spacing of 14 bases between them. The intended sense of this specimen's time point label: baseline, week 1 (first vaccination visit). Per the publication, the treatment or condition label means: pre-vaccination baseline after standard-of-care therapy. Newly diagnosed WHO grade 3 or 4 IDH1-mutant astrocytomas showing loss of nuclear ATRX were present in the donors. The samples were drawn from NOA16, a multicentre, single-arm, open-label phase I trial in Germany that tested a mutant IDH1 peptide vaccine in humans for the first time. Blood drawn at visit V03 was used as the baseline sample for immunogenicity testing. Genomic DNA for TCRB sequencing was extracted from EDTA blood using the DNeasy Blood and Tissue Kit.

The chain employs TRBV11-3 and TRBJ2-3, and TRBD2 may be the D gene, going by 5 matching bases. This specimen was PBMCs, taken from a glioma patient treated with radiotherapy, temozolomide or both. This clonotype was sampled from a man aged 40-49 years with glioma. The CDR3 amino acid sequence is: CASSLDNRLAGTDTQYF. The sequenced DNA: TGTGCCAGCAGCTTAGATAATAGGCTAGCCGGCACAGATACGCAGTATTTT. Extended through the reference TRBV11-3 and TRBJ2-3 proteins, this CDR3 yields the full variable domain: EAGVVQSPRYKIIEKKQPVAFWCNPISGHNTLYWYLQNLGQGPELLIRYENEEAVDDSQLPKDRFSAERLKGVDSTLKIQPAELGDSAVYLCASSLDNRLAGTDTQYFGPGTRLTVL.